This T cell receptor (beta chain) was recovered during a study of blood T cell repertoires in COVID-19. Study-level information: T cells, B-cell-depleted T cells, or PBMCs supplied cDNA or gDNA.

The CDR3 has 14 residues. CDR1 and CDR2 from the germline V gene are SGHDT and YYEEEE. Trimming removed 4 bases from V and 0 bases from J, with 7 bases in between. Per the authors' pipeline: Quantification of nucleated cells was approximated via reference gene primer amplification. The repertoire was sequenced with immunoSEQ multiplex PCR; TCRdb's copy has only in-frame clones and lacks some. V, J and clone size are taken as reported in that table, and D and trimming were inferred from the DNA itself. The sample shows 150,000 or so clones, approximately 78% of them seen only once. The sample was peripheral blood. This TCR was recovered from a human donor in a cohort sampled during active COVID-19. The J gene is TRBJ1-4, the V gene TRBV5-6; no clear D. CDR3 nucleotides: TGTGCCAGCAGCCAAACAGCAACTAATGAAAAACTGTTTTTT. This gives the protein CASSQTATNEKLFF.